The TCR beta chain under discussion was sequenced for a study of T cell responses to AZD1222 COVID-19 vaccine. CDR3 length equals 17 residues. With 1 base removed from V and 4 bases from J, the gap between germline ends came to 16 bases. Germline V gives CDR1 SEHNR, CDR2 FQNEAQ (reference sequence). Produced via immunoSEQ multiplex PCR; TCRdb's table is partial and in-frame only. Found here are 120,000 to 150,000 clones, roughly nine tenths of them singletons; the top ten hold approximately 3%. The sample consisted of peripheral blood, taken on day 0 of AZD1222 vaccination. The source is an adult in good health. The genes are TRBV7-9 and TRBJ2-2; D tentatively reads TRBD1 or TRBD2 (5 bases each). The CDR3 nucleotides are TGTGCCAGCAGCTTAGACCCCGGGGCCTCGCGCACCGGGGAGCTGTTTTTT. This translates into CASSLDPGASRTGELFF.